This TCR beta chain emerged from a study of tissue T cells after allogeneic stem cell transplantation (dated 2022 in TCRdb). At the level of the whole study: Over an approximately 3-year period, fewer than 10 adult allo-HCT recipients with steroid-refractory GVHD were prospectively enrolled in a research-autopsy study. Grafts from donors were received by all GVHD patients, with four grafts being unmodified and three being CD34-selected to deplete T cells. For viably preserved blood and marrow, CD3+ T cells were flow-sorted when cell numbers allowed, whereas DNA was extracted directly from smaller samples. A handful of GVHD patients had pre-transplant PBMCs available, and those PBMCs were of recipient origin. The human arm was a prospective observational study without blinding or randomization. TCR beta repertoires were profiled across many tissues obtained from research autopsies of patients with and without GVHD, as well as in mouse models of GVHD. All GVHD patients had gastrointestinal GVHD and received several lines of GVHD-directed therapy; 4 or 5 also had skin involvement.

Concerning this clone itself: Its antigen is not yet known. No qualities accompany the bases; no much larger clone lies one base away.

V lost 11 bases and J lost 0 bases, and the count of bases not matched to a germline gene is 6. CDR1 and CDR2 were assigned from the germline V gene as SGHTA and FQGNSA. Taken from cysteine to phenylalanine, the CDR3 has 15 residues. Solely the CDR3 DNA is kept, with 45 bases framed from the first base. Libraries were prepared through the immunoSEQ multiplex PCR assay. Adaptive Biotechnologies performed the TCRbeta CDR3 sequencing at survey depth and reported CDR3 sequences, V/J genes, productive frequency and template counts. TCR beta CDR3 regions were amplified from genomic DNA rather than RNA. Concerning the study's data processing: Jensen-Shannon divergence served to quantify pairwise repertoire overlap between tissues, with 0 meaning identical and 1 meaning complete divergence. Based on pairwise JSD values, tissues were grouped by single-linkage agglomerative hierarchical clustering, and the results were shown as dendrograms. GLIPH2 was run on all patient samples with simulation_depth 1000, kmer_min_depth 3 and cdr3_length_cutoff 8, and groups with more than two unique CDR3s were retained. A standardized tissue-overlap score was generated by extrapolating Jaccard GLIPH-group overlap across patients to a standard repertoire size of 1000 clones. Linear mixed-effect models, with tissue as a fixed effect and individual as a random effect, were used to test how diversity related to clinical or experimental variables. As stored in TCRdb, this immuneACCESS dataset retains in-frame rearrangements with V and J assigned. A fraction of the clones does not appear; measured against another copy, unresolved V genes explain less than half of the discrepancy, and the remainder lacks a known reason. V, J and clone size reflect that table, while D and trimming were determined from the DNA. The sample table holds about 43,000 clones, of which around 90% were seen once. Of the sample, 3.8% is held by the ten largest clones.

The sample's time point, from its label and the paper: recipient (host-origin) PBMCs collected before allo-HCT. What the research found in general, with its limitations: Which tissue TCRs were alloreactive or antigen-specific was not determined in the study, and some clones might have been persisting host cells. Within patients, how anatomically similar tissues were was a major factor shaping TCR repertoire composition, regardless of disease or transplant status. The patient cohort was small and clinically heterogeneous, and sampling depth was acknowledged as a limitation. In both patients and mice, T cells from blood and spleen covered only a limited part of the TCR repertoire found in tissues. Not many T cell clones showed up in more than one patient, yet clustering based on motifs uncovered repertoire signatures that were shared across patients in a tissue-specific way.

This chain joins TRBV7-2 to TRBJ2-6; the junction holds 8 bases that match TRBD2. The sequencing used blood, collected before transplantation. The TCR originated in a woman aged 35-75 years who later had graft-versus-host disease after an allogeneic stem cell transplant. The DNA sequence reads TGTGCCTCTACCCGGGGGGGCTCTGGGGCCAACGTCCTGACTTTC. Translated, this gives CASTRGGSGANVLTF. Full variable domain (CDR3 extended with the reference TRBV7-2 and TRBJ2-6 proteins): GAGVSQSPSNKVTEKGKDVELRCDPISGHTALYWYRQSLGQGLEFLIYFQGNSAPDKSGLPSDRFSAERTGGSVSTLTIQRTQQEDSAVYLCASTRGGSGANVLTFGAGSRLTVL.